This T cell receptor beta chain appears in the sequencing data of a study of blood T cell repertoires in COVID-19. Study-level background: The study drew acute and convalescent COVID-19 samples from the United States, Italy and Spain.

The CDR3 extends over 12 amino acids. Germline loops: CDR1 SQVTM, CDR2 ANQGSEA. Trimming removed 3 bases at V and 6 bases at J, with 12 bases between. Sequenced by immunoSEQ multiplex PCR; TCRdb stores in-frame clones only, minus some. The table lists around 200,000 clones, around 85% of them singletons. Each recovered donor of Cohort 3 presented with two negative PCRs, clearance, or symptom resolution. V is TRBV29-1 and J is TRBJ2-7; D is unclear. Sequences were obtained from PBMCs or T cells enriched from blood (not recorded which). The sequence was collected from a middle-aged man who had recovered from COVID-19. The CDR3 loop is CSVESSGREQYF. The CDR3 coding sequence is TGCAGCGTTGAGTCATCAGGTCGCGAGCAGTACTTC.